The clone carrying this TCR beta chain was detected a few times. The antigen remains unidentified. The sample belongs to a study of shared clonotypes between healthy human individuals. Study in general: CD4 naive and CD4 memory each took three plates per donor, while CD8 naive took two and CD8 memory one.

The CDR3 covers 14 residues. CDR1 and CDR2 from the germline V gene are MRHNA and SNTAGT. V gave up 4 bases and J gave up 5 bases; unmatched junction bases: 0. Produced via immunoSEQ multiplex PCR; TCRdb's table is partial and in-frame only. This table holds approximately 980,000 clones, approximately 80% found once. The donors, healthy adults who were HIV-negative, had experienced no recent acute infections or vaccinations. Naive CD45RA+ and memory CD45RA-negative subsets were split from CD4+ cells. Study-wide results and limits: Naive subsets usually exceeded memory subsets in estimated richness.

Sequencing input: memory CD4+ T cells sorted from blood. The subset was: CD45RA-negative fraction. The chain carries TRBV6-4 and TRBJ1-6; 9 nucleotides line up with TRBD1. The receptor comes from a man between 18 and 29 years old in good health. The CDR3 loop reads CASSGTGDNSPLHF. The CDR3 DNA is TGTGCCAGCAGTGGGACAGGGGATAATTCACCCCTCCACTTT.